This T cell receptor (beta chain) was found in a study of blood T cell repertoires in COVID-19. Study-wide context: Samples came from the United States, Italy and Spain, spanning acute and convalescent COVID-19. T cells, B-cell-depleted T cells, or PBMCs provided the cDNA or gDNA that served as material.

From germline, CDR1 is SQVTM and CDR2 ANQGSEA. The CDR3 consists of 12 residues. V dropped 7 bases and J dropped 5; count of bases not matched to a gene: 7. Original handling: Amplification of reference gene primers was used by the study to estimate nucleated cell counts. The table came from immunoSEQ multiplex PCR; TCRdb's copy has only in-frame clones and leaves some out. V and J calls and clone size come straight from that table; D and trimming were deduced from the DNA. Of 250,000 or so clones in the sample, roughly nine tenths are singletons; the top ten hold about 8.6%. This clone showed up just a few times.

The genes are TRBV29-1 and TRBJ2-5; 7 bases align to TRBD1. Sequenced material: peripheral blood. This clonotype originated in a man in his forties or fifties with active or convalescent COVID-19. The CDR3 is CSGGQAGETQYF. CDR3 DNA sequence: TGCAGCGGAGGACAGGCTGGGGAGACCCAGTACTTC.